The 2 T cell receptor beta chains listed next were all sequenced from one sample in a study of blood T cell repertoires in COVID-19. TCRdb's copy holds only in-frame clones and misses some; the assay was immunoSEQ multiplex PCR. The top ten hold roughly 4.5% of the sample, which has around 260,000 clones, less than 85% seen once. The sample was peripheral blood. These receptors originate from a man aged 55 to 70 who had recovered from COVID-19.

V gene TRBV10-2 combines with J gene TRBJ1-1; D not certain. The V end was cut by 2 bases, the J end by 5 bases, with 27 bases between. The germline V gene has CDR1 WSHSY and CDR2 SAAADI. The CDR3 is 19 amino acids. The CDR3 region is CASSENAVGMSRLGTEAFF. The CDR3 DNA follows: TGCGCCAGCAGTGAGAACGCCGTAGGAATGTCTCGACTCGGGACTGAAGCTTTCTTT.

The rearrangement joins TRBV3-1 (or the pseudogene TRBV3-2) to TRBJ2-4; 12 nucleotides agree with TRBD2. V lost 2 bases, J lost 6 bases, and 2 bases stayed unmatched. Germline V gives CDR1 LGHDT, CDR2 YNNKEL (reference sequence). The CDR3 is 15 residues long. DNA of the CDR3: TGTGCCAGCAGCCAAAGACTAGCGGGAGTAAACATTCAGTACTTC. Its protein is CASSQRLAGVNIQYF.